The 12 T cell receptor beta chains reported below all come from one sample, sequenced in a study of cytomegalovirus exposure and HLA in healthy donors. The PCR was carried out with 60 Vbeta primers and 13 Jbeta primers. Clones were read by immunoSEQ multiplex PCR, and TCRdb kept only the in-frame ones, dropping some. The data show about 130,000 clones, with around 86% seen just once and 0.6% to 0.7% held by the top ten. The sequenced sample consisted of PBMCs. These TCRs come from a young man in good health and CMV-seronegative.

This chain joins TRBV30 and TRBJ2-5, with a weak D call TRBD2 (5 bases). Trimming removed 2 bases from V and 1 base from J, with 8 bases in between. The CDR3 sequence is 13 residues long. Germline loops: CDR1 GTSNPN, CDR2 SVGIG (reference sequence). CDR3 sequence (DNA): TGTGCCTGGAGTTTTCGGGGCCAAGAGACCCAGTACTTC. Translating it yields CAWSFRGQETQYF. Full variable domain (remainder filled in from reference TRBV30 and TRBJ2-5): SQTIHQWPATLVQPVGSPLSLECTVEGTSNPNLYWYRQAAGRGLQLLFYSVGIGQISSEVPQNLSASRPQDRQFILSSKKLLLSDSGFYLCAWSFRGQETQYFGPGTRLLVL.

The J gene is TRBJ2-1, the V gene TRBV30; D is perhaps TRBD2 (6 bases). CDR1 and CDR2 from the germline V gene are GTSNPN and SVGIG (reference sequence). This CDR3 is built from 13 residues. The V and J ends lost 2 bases and 7 bases respectively, with 12 bases between them. CDR3 sequence: CAWSTFAGNEQFF. DNA of the CDR3: TGTGCCTGGAGTACCTTCGCGGGGAATGAGCAGTTCTTC. Using reference TRBV30 and TRBJ2-1 for the parts outside the CDR3, the full variable domain is SQTIHQWPATLVQPVGSPLSLECTVEGTSNPNLYWYRQAAGRGLQLLFYSVGIGQISSEVPQNLSASRPQDRQFILSSKKLLLSDSGFYLCAWSTFAGNEQFFGPGTRLTVL.

This chain connects TRBV14 to TRBJ1-2, with TRBD1 matching 9 bases. Germline V lookup: CDR1 SGHDN, CDR2 FVKESK. The J segment lost 6 bases and the V segment lost 2 bases, leaving 10 bases of the junction unmatched. The CDR3 has 16 amino acids. CDR3 protein: CASSQWVGQGNHGYTF. For the CDR3, the DNA is TGTGCCAGCAGCCAATGGGTAGGACAGGGGAATCATGGCTACACCTTC.

The J gene is TRBJ2-1, the V gene TRBV29-1; maybe TRBD2 (6 bases). The V and J ends lost 6 bases and 0 bases respectively, with 15 bases between them. The CDR3 has 15 amino acids. Germline CDR1 and CDR2: SQVTM and ANQGSEA. CDR3 DNA sequence: TGCAGCGTGGGGGGTACAGAGAGCTCCTACAATGAGCAGTTCTTC. This translates into CSVGGTESSYNEQFF.

The chain couples TRBV4-1 to TRBJ1-2; 9 bases match TRBD1. The V gene end was trimmed by 2 bases and the J gene end by 7 bases; junction bases not matched to a gene: 8. The CDR3 runs to 15 residues. CDR1 is MGHRA, CDR2 YSYEKL, per germline. CDR3 region: CASSQPSDRGGGYTF. The CDR3 DNA sequence: TGCGCCAGCAGCCAACCCTCGGACAGGGGAGGTGGCTACACCTTC.

This clone was found a few times. The rearrangement joins TRBV29-1 to TRBJ2-2, with 7 bases fitting TRBD1. The germline V gene has CDR1 SQVTM and CDR2 ANQGSEA. V shed 1 base, J shed 3 bases, and the junction held 5 bases outside the gene matches. The CDR3 length is 15 residues. The CDR3, as DNA: TGCAGCGTTGAAGCGACAGGGTATGACACCGGGGAGCTGTTTTTT. Translating it yields CSVEATGYDTGELFF.

The chain carries TRBV13 and TRBJ1-2; TRBD1 might be the D (5 bases). CDR3 length equals 13 residues. Germline V gene data show CDR1 as PRHDT and CDR2 as FYEKMQ (reference sequence). V lost 1 base, J lost 2 bases, and 5 bases lay in between. Here the CDR3 DNA reads TGTGCCAGCAGCTTAGAGGGGAACTATGGCTACACCTTC. Amino acids: CASSLEGNYGYTF.

This chain connects TRBV7-2 to TRBJ1-2; TRBD1 aligns across 7 bases. The junction had 13 bases not matched to a gene; V was cut back by 1 base and J by 2 bases. Looked up from germline, CDR1 is SGHTA and CDR2 is FQGNSA. This CDR3 spans 18 amino acids. The CDR3 spells CASSLDPRQGRENYGYTF. Here the CDR3 DNA reads TGTGCCAGCAGCTTAGACCCTAGACAGGGTAGGGAGAACTATGGCTACACCTTC.

The rearrangement joins TRBV30 to TRBJ2-3; tentatively, D is TRBD1 (6 bases). V gave up 2 bases and J gave up 2 bases, with 8 bases separating them. The CDR3 covers 13 residues. Germline-derived CDR1 and CDR2 are GTSNPN and SVGIG (reference sequence). CDR3 coding DNA: TGTGCCTGGAGTCCAGGGGTCACAGATACGCAGTATTTT. Amino acid sequence: CAWSPGVTDTQYF.

The V call is TRBV9, the J call TRBJ1-1; possible D gene TRBD1, 6 bases. The CDR3 sequence is 13 residues long. V was trimmed by 2 bases and J by 2 bases, leaving 7 bases between them. CDR1 is SGDLS, CDR2 YYNGEE, per germline. The CDR3 region is CASSVGHNTEAFF. For the CDR3, the DNA is TGTGCCAGCAGCGTGGGACATAACACTGAAGCTTTCTTT.

Here the CDR3 reads CASRSGTGRLNGYTF. For the CDR3, the DNA is TGTGCCAGCAGGTCCGGGACAGGGAGACTTAATGGCTACACCTTC. The chain combines TRBV7-8 with TRBJ1-2; 9 bases line up with TRBD1. This CDR3 has 15 amino acids. CDR1 and CDR2 from the germline V gene are SGHVS and FQNEAQ. Trimming took 6 bases from V and 6 from J; bases not matched to a gene: 11.

V usage is TRBV29-1 and J usage is TRBJ1-2; 8 nucleotides line up with TRBD1. V dropped 6 bases and J dropped 8; count of bases not matched to a gene: 11. The germline V gene has CDR1 SQVTM and CDR2 ANQGSEA. CDR3 size: 13 residues. The CDR3 protein is CSVSGTGLWGYTF. The CDR3 DNA sequence: TGCAGCGTATCCGGGACAGGCCTCTGGGGCTACACCTTC.